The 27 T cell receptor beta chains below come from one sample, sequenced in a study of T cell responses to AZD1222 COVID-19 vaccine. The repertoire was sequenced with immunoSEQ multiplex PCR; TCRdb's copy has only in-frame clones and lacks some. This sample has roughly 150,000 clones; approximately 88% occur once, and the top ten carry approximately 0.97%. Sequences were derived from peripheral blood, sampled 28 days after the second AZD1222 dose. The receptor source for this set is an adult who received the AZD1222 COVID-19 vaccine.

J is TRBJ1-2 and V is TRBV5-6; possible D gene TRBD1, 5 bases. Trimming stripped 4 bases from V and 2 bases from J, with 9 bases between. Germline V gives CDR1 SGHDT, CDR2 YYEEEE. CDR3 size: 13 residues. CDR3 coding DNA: TGTGCCAGCAGCCCCGGGGGAAACTATGGCTACACCTTC. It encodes CASSPGGNYGYTF.

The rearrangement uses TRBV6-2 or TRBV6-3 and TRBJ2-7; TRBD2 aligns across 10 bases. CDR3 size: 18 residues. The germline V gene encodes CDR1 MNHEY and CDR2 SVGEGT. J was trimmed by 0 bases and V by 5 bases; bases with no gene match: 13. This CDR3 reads CASSPRAGGPLSSYEQYF. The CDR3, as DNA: TGTGCCAGCAGTCCACGAGCGGGGGGGCCTTTAAGCTCCTACGAGCAGTACTTC.

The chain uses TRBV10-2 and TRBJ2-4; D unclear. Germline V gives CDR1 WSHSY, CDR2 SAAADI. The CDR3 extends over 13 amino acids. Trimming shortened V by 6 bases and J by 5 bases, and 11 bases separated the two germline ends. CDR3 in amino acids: CASRDGPQNIQYF. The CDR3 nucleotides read TGCGCCAGCAGGGACGGACCTCAAAACATTCAGTACTTC.

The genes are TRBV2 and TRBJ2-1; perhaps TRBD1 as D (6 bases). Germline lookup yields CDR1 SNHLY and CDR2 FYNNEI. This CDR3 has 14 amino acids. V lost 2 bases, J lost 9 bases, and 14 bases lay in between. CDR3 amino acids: CASSEFPDSPEQFF. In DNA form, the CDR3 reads TGTGCCAGCAGTGAATTCCCGGACAGTCCTGAGCAGTTCTTC.

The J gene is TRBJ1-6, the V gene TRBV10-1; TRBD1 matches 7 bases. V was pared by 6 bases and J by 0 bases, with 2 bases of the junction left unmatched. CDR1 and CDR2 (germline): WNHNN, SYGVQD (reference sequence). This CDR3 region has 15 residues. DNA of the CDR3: TGCGCCAGCAGGACAGGGAGCTCCTATAATTCACCCCTCCACTTT. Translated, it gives CASRTGSSYNSPLHF.

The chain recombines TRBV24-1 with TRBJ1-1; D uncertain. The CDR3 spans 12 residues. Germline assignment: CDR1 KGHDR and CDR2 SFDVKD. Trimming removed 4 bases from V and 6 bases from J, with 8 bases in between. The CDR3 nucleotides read TGTGCCACCAGTGACCCGACACCTGAAGCTTTCTTT. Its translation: CATSDPTPEAFF.

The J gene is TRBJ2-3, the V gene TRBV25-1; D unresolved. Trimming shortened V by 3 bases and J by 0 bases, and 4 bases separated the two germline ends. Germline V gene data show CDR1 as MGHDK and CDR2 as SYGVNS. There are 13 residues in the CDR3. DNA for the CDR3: TGTGCCAGCAGTGATCATAGCACAGATACGCAGTATTTT. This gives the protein CASSDHSTDTQYF.

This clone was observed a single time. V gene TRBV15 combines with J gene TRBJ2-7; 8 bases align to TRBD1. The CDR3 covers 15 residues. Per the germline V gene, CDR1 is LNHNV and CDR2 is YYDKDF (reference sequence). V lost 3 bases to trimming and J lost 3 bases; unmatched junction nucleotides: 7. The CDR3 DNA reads TGTGCCACCAGCAGCACTACAGGGGGATACTACGAGCAGTACTTC. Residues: CATSSTTGGYYEQYF.

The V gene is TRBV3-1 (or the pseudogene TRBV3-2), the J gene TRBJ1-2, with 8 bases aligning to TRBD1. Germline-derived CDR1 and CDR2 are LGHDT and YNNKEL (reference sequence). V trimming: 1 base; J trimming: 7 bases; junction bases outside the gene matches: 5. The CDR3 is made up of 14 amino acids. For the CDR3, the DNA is TGTGCCAGCAGCCAAGGGGCAGGGGGCCTTGGCTACACCTTC. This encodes CASSQGAGGLGYTF.

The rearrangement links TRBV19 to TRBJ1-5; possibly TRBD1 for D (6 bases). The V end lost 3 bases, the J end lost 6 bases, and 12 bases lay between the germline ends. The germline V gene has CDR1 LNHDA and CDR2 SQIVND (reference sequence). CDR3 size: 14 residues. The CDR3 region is CASSMATGIQPQHF. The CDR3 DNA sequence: TGTGCCAGTAGTATGGCTACAGGGATTCAGCCCCAGCATTTT. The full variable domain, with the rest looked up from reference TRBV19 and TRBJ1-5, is DGGITQSPKYLFRKEGQNVTLSCEQNLNHDAMYWYRQDPGQGLRLIYYSQIVNDFQKGDIAEGYSVSREKKESFPLTVTSAQKNPTAFYLCASSMATGIQPQHFGDGTRLSIL.

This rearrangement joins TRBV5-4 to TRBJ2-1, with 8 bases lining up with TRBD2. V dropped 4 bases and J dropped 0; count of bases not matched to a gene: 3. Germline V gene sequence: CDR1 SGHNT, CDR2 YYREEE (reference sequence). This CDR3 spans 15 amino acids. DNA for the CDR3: TGTGCCAGCAGCACTAGCGGCTACTCCTACAATGAGCAGTTCTTC. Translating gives CASSTSGYSYNEQFF.

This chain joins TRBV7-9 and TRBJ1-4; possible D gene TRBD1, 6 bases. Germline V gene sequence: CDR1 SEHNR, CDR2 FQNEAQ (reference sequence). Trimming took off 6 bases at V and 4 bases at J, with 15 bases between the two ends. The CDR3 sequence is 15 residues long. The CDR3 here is CASSPGDTFNEKLFF. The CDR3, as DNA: TGTGCCAGCAGTCCCGGGGACACCTTTAATGAAAAACTGTTTTTT.

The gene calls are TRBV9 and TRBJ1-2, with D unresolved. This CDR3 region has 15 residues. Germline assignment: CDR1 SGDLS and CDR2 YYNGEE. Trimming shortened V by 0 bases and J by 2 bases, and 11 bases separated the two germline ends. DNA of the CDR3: TGTGCCAGCAGCGTAGATCTTCCCAGGAACTATGGCTACACCTTC. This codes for CASSVDLPRNYGYTF.

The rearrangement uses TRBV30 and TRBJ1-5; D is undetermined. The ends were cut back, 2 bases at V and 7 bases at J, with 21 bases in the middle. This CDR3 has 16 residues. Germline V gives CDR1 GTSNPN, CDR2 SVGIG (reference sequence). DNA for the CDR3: TGTGCCTGGAGTCCCTACCCGAACACGAAGGACCAGCCCCAGCATTTT. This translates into CAWSPYPNTKDQPQHF.

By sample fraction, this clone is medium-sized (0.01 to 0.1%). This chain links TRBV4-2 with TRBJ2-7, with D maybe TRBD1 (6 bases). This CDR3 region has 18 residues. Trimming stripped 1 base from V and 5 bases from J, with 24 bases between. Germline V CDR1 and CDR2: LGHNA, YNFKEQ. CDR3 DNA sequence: TGTGCCAGCAGCCAAGCGGTTGGGGCGACAGGTGGGTCCCACGAGCAGTACTTC. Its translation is CASSQAVGATGGSHEQYF.

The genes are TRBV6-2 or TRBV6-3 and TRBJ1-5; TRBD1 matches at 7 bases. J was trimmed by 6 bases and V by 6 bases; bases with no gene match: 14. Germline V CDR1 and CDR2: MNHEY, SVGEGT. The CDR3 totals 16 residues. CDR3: CASSPVREGAIQPQHF. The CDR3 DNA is TGTGCCAGCAGCCCCGTCCGCGAGGGGGCTATTCAGCCCCAGCATTTT.

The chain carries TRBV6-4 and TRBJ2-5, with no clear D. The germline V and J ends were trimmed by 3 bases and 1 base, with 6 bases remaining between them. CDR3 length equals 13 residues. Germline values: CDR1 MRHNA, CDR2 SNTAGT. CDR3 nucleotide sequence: TGTGCCAGCAGTGAAGTTCCCCAAGAGACCCAGTACTTC. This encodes CASSEVPQETQYF.

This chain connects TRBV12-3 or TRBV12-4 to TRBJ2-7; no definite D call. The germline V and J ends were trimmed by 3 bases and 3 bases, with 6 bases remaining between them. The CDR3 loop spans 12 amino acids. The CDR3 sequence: CASSLALYEQYF. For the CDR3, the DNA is TGTGCCAGCAGTTTGGCTCTCTACGAGCAGTACTTC.

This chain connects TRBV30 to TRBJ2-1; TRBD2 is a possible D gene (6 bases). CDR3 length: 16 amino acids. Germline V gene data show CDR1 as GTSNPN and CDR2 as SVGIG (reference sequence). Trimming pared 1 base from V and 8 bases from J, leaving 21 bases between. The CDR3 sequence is CAWSGSGRRGVDEQFF. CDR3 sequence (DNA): TGTGCCTGGAGTGGTAGCGGACGGCGGGGCGTCGATGAGCAGTTCTTC.

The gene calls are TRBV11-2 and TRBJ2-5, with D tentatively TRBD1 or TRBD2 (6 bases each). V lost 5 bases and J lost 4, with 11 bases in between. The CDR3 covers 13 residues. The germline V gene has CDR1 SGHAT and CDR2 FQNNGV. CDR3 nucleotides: TGTGCCAGCAGCCGTGGGGGGCGAGAGACCCAGTACTTC. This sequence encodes CASSRGGRETQYF.

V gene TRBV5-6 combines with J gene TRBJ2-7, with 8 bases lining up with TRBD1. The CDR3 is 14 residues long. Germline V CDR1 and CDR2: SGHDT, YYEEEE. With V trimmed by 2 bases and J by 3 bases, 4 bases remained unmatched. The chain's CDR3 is CASSFGQGRYEQYF. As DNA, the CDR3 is TGTGCCAGCAGCTTTGGACAGGGACGCTACGAGCAGTACTTC.

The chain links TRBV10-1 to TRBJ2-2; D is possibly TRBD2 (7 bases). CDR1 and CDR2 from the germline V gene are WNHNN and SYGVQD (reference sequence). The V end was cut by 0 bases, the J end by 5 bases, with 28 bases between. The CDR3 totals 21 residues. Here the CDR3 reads CASSESRGHQPRGAGTGELFF. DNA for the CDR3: TGCGCCAGCAGTGAGTCGAGAGGACATCAGCCTCGGGGGGCCGGGACCGGGGAGCTGTTTTTT.

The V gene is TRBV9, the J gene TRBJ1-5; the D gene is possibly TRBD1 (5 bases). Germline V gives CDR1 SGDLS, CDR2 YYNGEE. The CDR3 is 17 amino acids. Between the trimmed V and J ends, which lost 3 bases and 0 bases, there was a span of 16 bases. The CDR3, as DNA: TGTGCCAGCAGCGCCCCCGGGGGTATCTATAGCAATCAGCCCCAGCATTTT. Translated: CASSAPGGIYSNQPQHF.

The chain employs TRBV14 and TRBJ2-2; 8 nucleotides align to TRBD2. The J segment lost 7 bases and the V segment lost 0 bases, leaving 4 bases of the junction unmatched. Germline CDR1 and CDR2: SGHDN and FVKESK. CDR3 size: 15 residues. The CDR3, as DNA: TGTGCCAGCAGCCAAGATAATGCGGGAGGCGGGGAGCTGTTTTTT. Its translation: CASSQDNAGGGELFF.

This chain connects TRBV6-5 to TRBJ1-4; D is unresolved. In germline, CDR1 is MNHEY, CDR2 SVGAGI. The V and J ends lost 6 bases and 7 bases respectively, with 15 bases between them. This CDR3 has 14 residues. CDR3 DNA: TGTGCCAGCAGCCTACGGGTGGGCTCTGAAAAACTGTTTTTT. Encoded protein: CASSLRVGSEKLFF.

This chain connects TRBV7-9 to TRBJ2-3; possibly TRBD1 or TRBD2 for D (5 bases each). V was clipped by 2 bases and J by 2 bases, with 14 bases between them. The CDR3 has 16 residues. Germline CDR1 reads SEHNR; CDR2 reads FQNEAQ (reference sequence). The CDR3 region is CASSLMFGGITDTQYF. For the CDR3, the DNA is TGTGCCAGCAGCTTAATGTTTGGGGGTATCACAGATACGCAGTATTTT.

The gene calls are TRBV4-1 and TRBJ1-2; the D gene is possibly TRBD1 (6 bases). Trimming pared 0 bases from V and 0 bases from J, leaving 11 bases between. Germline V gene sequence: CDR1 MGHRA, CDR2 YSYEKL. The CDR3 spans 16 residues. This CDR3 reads CASSQDRTVTNYGYTF. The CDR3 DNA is TGCGCCAGCAGCCAAGATAGGACAGTTACTAACTATGGCTACACCTTC.